What follows are 18 T cell receptor beta chains derived from one specimen sequenced in a study of blood T cell repertoires in COVID-19. Clones were read by immunoSEQ multiplex PCR, and TCRdb kept only the in-frame ones, dropping some. The sample carries 45,000 or so clones, 70% to 90% recorded once. The sequenced sample was peripheral blood. These receptors were collected from a human donor in a cohort sampled during active COVID-19.

The V call is TRBV14, the J call TRBJ2-1; 8 bases are a match to TRBD1. This CDR3 has 13 amino acids. J gave up 11 bases and V 4 bases, and 7 bases lay outside the gene matches. The V gene's germline CDR1 is SGHDN and CDR2 FVKESK. The CDR3 is CASSPARTGQQFF. CDR3 in DNA: TGTGCCAGCAGCCCGGCCCGGACAGGGCAGCAGTTCTTC.

This rearrangement joins TRBV19 to TRBJ1-2; TRBD1 agrees at 8 bases. Germline assignment: CDR1 LNHDA and CDR2 SQIVND (reference sequence). V was pared by 3 bases and J by 4 bases, with 7 bases of the junction left unmatched. CDR3 length: 15 residues. CDR3 residues: CASSIFIGQGYGYTF. For the CDR3, the DNA is TGTGCCAGTAGTATCTTCATCGGACAGGGCTATGGCTACACCTTC.

The genes are TRBV4-1 and TRBJ2-7; D is perhaps TRBD2 (6 bases). In germline, CDR1 is MGHRA, CDR2 YSYEKL. The ends were cut back, 0 bases at V and 3 bases at J, with 21 bases in the middle. The CDR3 runs 18 residues. For the CDR3, the DNA is TGCGCCAGCAGCCAAGATCCCACCTTAGGAGGGCCTAACTACGAGCAGTACTTC. Its protein product is CASSQDPTLGGPNYEQYF.

The chain carries TRBV3-1 (or the pseudogene TRBV3-2) and TRBJ2-2, with 9 bases lining up with TRBD2. CDR1 is LGHDT and CDR2 is YNNKEL in the germline V gene (reference sequence). The junction had 9 bases not matched to a gene; V was cut back by 4 bases and J by 3 bases. The CDR3 extends over 17 amino acids. DNA of the CDR3: TGTGCCAGCAGCCTCAGCTTGCGGGGGGGCTACACCGGGGAGCTGTTTTTT. Translation: CASSLSLRGGYTGELFF.

The chain has TRBV5-1 and TRBJ2-3; D ambiguous. Germline assignment: CDR1 SGHRS and CDR2 YFSETQ. V lost 0 bases and J 3 bases, leaving 8 bases between the germline ends. This CDR3 has 14 residues. The CDR3 DNA reads TGCGCCAGCAGCTTGGAACACGGGACAGATACGCAGTATTTT. It translates to CASSLEHGTDTQYF.

The chain couples TRBV7-3 to TRBJ2-1, with D possibly being TRBD1 (6 bases). CDR3 size: 15 residues. V lost 4 bases and J 9 bases, leaving 19 bases between the germline ends. The germline V gene has CDR1 SGHTA and CDR2 FQGTGA. CDR3 amino acids: CASSSQGPASGEQFF. The CDR3 nucleotides read TGTGCCAGCAGCTCACAGGGACCGGCCTCCGGTGAGCAGTTCTTC.

This chain connects TRBV5-1 to TRBJ2-7; TRBD2 matches 15 bases. Germline CDR1 is SGHRS and CDR2 is YFSETQ. The CDR3 is 17 residues long. Losses at the gene ends were 2 bases for V and 10 bases for J; bases not matched to a gene: 13. The CDR3 DNA sequence: TGCGCCAGCAGCTTCGGGACTAGCGGGGGGCAAACCTCGAAACAGTACTTC. Encoded protein: CASSFGTSGGQTSKQYF.

This clone was seen only once. An end of the junction differs from the germline gene, which may be a read error. V is TRBV6-6 and J is TRBJ1-5; possible D gene TRBD1, 6 bases. CDR3 size: 11 residues. Looked up from germline, CDR1 is MNHNY and CDR2 is SVGAGI (reference sequence). The CDR3 reads CASRGAGLLSF. CDR3 DNA sequence: TGTGCCAGCAGGGGGGCAGGTCTCCTAAGTTTT.

The chain couples TRBV5-1 to TRBJ1-2, with 7 bases that match TRBD1. CDR1 is SGHRS and CDR2 is YFSETQ in the germline V gene. The length of the CDR3 is 14 residues. V shed 4 bases and J 7 bases; nucleotides not matched to a gene: 10. The CDR3 spells CASSPGDRESGYTF. DNA for the CDR3: TGCGCCAGCAGCCCAGGCGACAGGGAATCTGGCTACACCTTC. The whole variable domain, remainder taken from reference TRBV5-1 and TRBJ1-2, is KAGVTQTPRYLIKTRGQQVTLSCSPISGHRSVSWYQQTPGQGLQFLFEYFSETQRNKGNFPGRFSGRQFSNSRSEMNVSTLELGDSALYLCASSPGDRESGYTFGSGTRLTVV.

The rearrangement links TRBV6-6 to TRBJ1-1, with 7 bases matching TRBD1. The CDR3 has 15 residues. Germline trimming cut 2 bases from V and 1 base from J; bases unmatched to any gene: 4. Germline V gives CDR1 MNHNY, CDR2 SVGAGI (reference sequence). CDR3 sequence: CASSYVTGTNTEAFF. The CDR3 bases are TGTGCCAGCAGTTACGTGACAGGGACGAACACTGAAGCTTTCTTT.

The chain has TRBV6-5 and TRBJ2-1, with no clear D. Between the trimmed V and J ends, which lost 9 bases and 4 bases, there was a span of 10 bases. The CDR3 extends over 12 amino acids. Germline V gene data show CDR1 as MNHEY and CDR2 as SVGAGI. CDR3 DNA: TGTGCCAGTACAGACACATACAATGAGCAGTTCTTC. Its translation is CASTDTYNEQFF.

V is TRBV30 and J is TRBJ2-2, with D unclear. This CDR3 is built from 13 residues. The V end lost 8 bases, the J end lost 4 bases, and 14 bases lay between the germline ends. CDR1 and CDR2 from the germline V gene are GTSNPN and SVGIG (reference sequence). The CDR3 DNA reads as TGTGCCGGGTATACAGTGAGCACCGGGGAGCTGTTTTTT. Translation gives CAGYTVSTGELFF.

The genes are TRBV7-3 and TRBJ2-3; TRBD2 matches at 7 bases. The length of the CDR3 is 14 residues. Germline values: CDR1 SGHTA, CDR2 FQGTGA. V trimming: 5 bases; J trimming: 3 bases; junction bases outside the gene matches: 5. CDR3 protein: CASSDWGGTDTQYF. The CDR3 DNA reads TGTGCCAGCAGCGATTGGGGGGGAACAGATACGCAGTATTTT.

This clone has only a few counts. The chain recombines TRBV4-1 with TRBJ1-5; D is unclear. Germline CDR1 reads MGHRA; CDR2 reads YSYEKL. This CDR3 region has 14 residues. V shed 3 bases and J shed 9 bases, with 15 bases lying between them. In nucleotides, the CDR3 is TGCGCCAGCAGCCACCTCGGTGTCCCCGGGCCCCAGCATTTT. Translated: CASSHLGVPGPQHF.

This rearrangement joins TRBV21-1 to TRBJ2-3; the tabulated D call, TRBD1, remains unverified against the DNA. TRBV21-1 is noted as a pseudogene. The CDR3 totals 15 residues. CDR3 residues: CASSTRTGQGDTQYF. For the CDR3, the DNA is TGTGCCAGCAGCACCAGGACAGGGCAGGGAGATACGCAGTATTTT.

This sequence joins TRBV1 and TRBJ2-3; TRBD2, the D gene given by the table, was not confirmed from the DNA. TRBV1 is a listed pseudogene. This CDR3 region has 15 residues. As DNA, the CDR3 is TGCACCAGCAGCCAAGATTACCCACTCACAGATACGCAGTATTTT. This sequence encodes CTSSQDYPLTDTQYF.

The V call is TRBV19, the J call TRBJ2-5; 10 nucleotides line up with TRBD2. This CDR3 comprises 15 residues. V was pared by 7 bases and J by 2 bases, with 7 bases of the junction left unmatched. CDR1 is LNHDA, CDR2 SQIVND, per germline (reference sequence). CDR3 coding DNA: TGTGCCAGTATATTACTAGCGGGACGACAAGAGACCCAGTACTTC. The encoded protein is CASILLAGRQETQYF.

The chain has TRBV7-8 and TRBJ1-4; 10 positions agree with TRBD1. From germline, CDR1 is SGHVS and CDR2 FQNEAQ. The CDR3 has 18 amino acids. The V gene end was trimmed by 4 bases and the J gene end by 0 bases; junction bases not matched to a gene: 8. CDR3 coding DNA: TGTGCCAGCAGCTCCCGGGACAGGGGACTTGCAACTAATGAAAAACTGTTTTTT. This translates into CASSSRDRGLATNEKLFF.